The 15 T cell receptor beta chains below were found in one sample sequenced in a study of T-cell reconstitution after alpha-beta-depleted transplantation in children. It was with unique molecular identifiers that the TCRbeta library was prepared. TCRdb redid the calling of the PCR reads with MiXCR, one entry per CDR3 protein. The table shows about 870,000 distinct CDR3 sequences, with approximately 15% occurring only once. The source was PBMCs, mostly from graft donor cells, collected 360 days after TCRalphabeta/CD19-depleted stem cell transplant. The receptors were sampled from a male patient between 10 and 17 years old who had a stem cell transplant for acute lymphoblastic leukemia, so the T cells may come from the graft donor.

In this sample, this clonotype turned up a few times. The chain joins TRBV5-1 to TRBJ1-4, with TRBD1 as a possible D gene (6 bases). Germline assignment: CDR1 SGHRS and CDR2 YFSETQ. The germline V and J ends were trimmed by 0 bases and 7 bases, with 13 bases remaining between them. CDR3 size: 15 residues. The CDR3 loop is CASSLEGGIGEKLFF. CDR3 in DNA: TGCGCCAGCAGCTTGGAGGGGGGTATCGGTGAAAAACTGTTTTTT.

This chain uses TRBV5-1 with TRBJ1-6; TRBD1 aligns across 12 bases. With 5 bases clipped from V and 9 bases from J, the junction kept 6 bases outside the gene matches. Germline V CDR1 and CDR2: SGHRS, YFSETQ. The length of the CDR3 is 15 residues. The CDR3 loop reads CASSRDRGQGSPLHF. The CDR3 nucleotides are TGCGCCAGCAGTCGGGACAGGGGGCAAGGTTCACCCCTCCACTTT.

This clonotype was detected a few times. The chain uses TRBV15 and TRBJ2-2; D unresolved. The CDR3 is 16 residues long. Trimming stripped 5 bases from V and 1 base from J, with 14 bases between. Germline V lookup: CDR1 LNHNV, CDR2 YYDKDF (reference sequence). CDR3 sequence reads: CATSAERNLNTGELFF. The DNA for the CDR3 is TGTGCCACCAGCGCAGAGAGAAATTTGAACACCGGGGAGCTGTTTTTT.

This clonotype was counted only a few times. V and J are TRBV11-1 and TRBJ2-2, with 10 bases aligning to TRBD2. Trimming took 5 bases from V and 5 from J; bases not matched to a gene: 17. Germline V CDR1 and CDR2: SGHAT, FQDESV (reference sequence). This CDR3 contains 19 residues. CDR3 sequence: CASSEGRLSGRYRTGELFF. In DNA, the CDR3 is TGTGCCAGCAGCGAAGGGAGGCTTAGCGGGAGGTATCGAACCGGGGAGCTGTTTTTT.

This clonotype was seen ten or more times. This chain links TRBV20-1 with TRBJ2-7; D is undetermined. The CDR3 spans 14 residues. The V and J ends lost 1 base and 7 bases respectively, with 17 bases between them. Germline V gene sequence: CDR1 DFQATT, CDR2 SNEGSKA (reference sequence). The CDR3 DNA is TGCAGTGCTAGAGCGTTGGCCGTCCTCGGAGAGCAGTACTTC. Protein product: CSARALAVLGEQYF.

V is TRBV7-6 and J is TRBJ2-7; 8 bases fit TRBD1. The germline CDR1 and CDR2 sequences are SGHVS and FNYEAQ. V dropped 1 base and J dropped 3; count of bases not matched to a gene: 5. This CDR3 has 15 amino acids. CDR3 in DNA: TGTGCCAGCAGCTTAGTGGGGACAGGAAACTACGAGCAGTACTTC. This codes for CASSLVGTGNYEQYF.

The table lists this clonotype with a few counts. The chain combines TRBV20-1 with TRBJ2-7; 8 nucleotides align to TRBD2. The J segment lost 2 bases and the V segment lost 6 bases, leaving 9 bases of the junction unmatched. The CDR3 is 14 residues long. CDR1 DFQATT and CDR2 SNEGSKA come from the germline V gene (reference sequence). The DNA for the CDR3 is TGCAGTGCCGCTCAGGGACTAGGGACCTACGAGCAGTACTTC. Protein sequence: CSAAQGLGTYEQYF.

This clonotype was seen many times. The gene calls are TRBV5-1 and TRBJ2-2; TRBD1 is a possible D gene (6 bases). The germline V gene encodes CDR1 SGHRS and CDR2 YFSETQ. The CDR3 extends over 14 amino acids. V lost 4 bases and J 5 bases, leaving 12 bases between the germline ends. DNA of the CDR3: TGCGCCAGCAGCCCGTCAGGGGTGACCGGGGAGCTGTTTTTT. Its protein is CASSPSGVTGELFF.

Ten or more counts support this clonotype. V and J are TRBV12-3 or TRBV12-4 and TRBJ2-7; 11 bases agree with TRBD2. This CDR3 is 14 amino acids long. The V and J ends lost 6 bases and 1 base, in that order; junction bases with no gene match: 2. For the CDR3, the DNA is TGTGCCAGCAGGGCTAGCGGGGGGTCCTACGAGCAGTACTTC. As protein: CASRASGGSYEQYF.

The gene calls are TRBV20-1 and TRBJ1-1; D is undetermined. Germline V lookup: CDR1 DFQATT, CDR2 SNEGSKA (reference sequence). CDR3 length equals 13 residues. With 0 bases removed from V and 10 bases from J, the gap between germline ends came to 15 bases. The CDR3 sequence is CSARDLAAARAFF. The CDR3 coding sequence is TGCAGTGCTAGAGATCTGGCAGCAGCCCGAGCTTTCTTT.

Of note for this clonotype: Possible read error: a much larger clone is one base away. V usage is TRBV7-8 and J usage is TRBJ2-1, with TRBD2 identical over 11 bases. V lost 6 bases, J lost 2 bases, and 0 bases stayed unmatched. Looked up from germline, CDR1 is SGHVS and CDR2 is FQNEAQ. CDR3 size: 14 residues. The DNA for the CDR3 is TGTGCCAGCAGACTAGCGGGAGCCTACAATGAGCAGTTCTTC. Amino acids: CASRLAGAYNEQFF.

The genes are TRBV10-3 and TRBJ2-7; TRBD1 matches 12 bases. The CDR3 has 14 residues. The V segment lost 5 bases and the J segment 6 bases; nucleotides outside the gene matches: 5. Germline V gene lookup returns CDR1 ENHRY and CDR2 SYGVKD. Here the CDR3 reads CAISPGTGGPEQYF. DNA for the CDR3: TGTGCCATCAGTCCCGGGACAGGGGGCCCCGAGCAGTACTTC.

This clonotype was detected only a few times. V usage is TRBV6-2 or TRBV6-3 and J usage is TRBJ2-5; 7 nucleotides match TRBD2. V shed 6 bases, J shed 7 bases, and the junction held 5 bases outside the gene matches. Germline CDR1 MNHEY, CDR2 SVGEGT. This CDR3 is built from 12 residues. This chain's CDR3 is CASSPWGGTQYF. CDR3 in DNA: TGTGCCAGCAGCCCCTGGGGGGGGACCCAGTACTTC.

CDR3 sequence: CASSGSPLGSYNEQFF. Here the CDR3 DNA reads TGCGCCAGCAGCGGCTCGCCCCTGGGCTCCTACAATGAGCAGTTCTTC. The J gene is TRBJ2-1, the V gene TRBV5-1; D remains ambiguous. The V end was cut by 4 bases, the J end by 0 bases, with 14 bases between. From germline, CDR1 is SGHRS and CDR2 YFSETQ. The CDR3 totals 16 residues.

This clonotype occurred a few times. The chain employs TRBV24-1 and TRBJ2-3; 9 bases line up with TRBD1. J was trimmed by 6 bases and V by 7 bases; bases with no gene match: 10. Germline V CDR1 and CDR2: KGHDR, SFDVKD. This CDR3 has 15 residues. The CDR3 sequence is CATRGTGIRSDTQYF. Written as DNA, the CDR3 is TGTGCCACCAGGGGGACAGGGATCCGGAGTGATACGCAGTATTTT.